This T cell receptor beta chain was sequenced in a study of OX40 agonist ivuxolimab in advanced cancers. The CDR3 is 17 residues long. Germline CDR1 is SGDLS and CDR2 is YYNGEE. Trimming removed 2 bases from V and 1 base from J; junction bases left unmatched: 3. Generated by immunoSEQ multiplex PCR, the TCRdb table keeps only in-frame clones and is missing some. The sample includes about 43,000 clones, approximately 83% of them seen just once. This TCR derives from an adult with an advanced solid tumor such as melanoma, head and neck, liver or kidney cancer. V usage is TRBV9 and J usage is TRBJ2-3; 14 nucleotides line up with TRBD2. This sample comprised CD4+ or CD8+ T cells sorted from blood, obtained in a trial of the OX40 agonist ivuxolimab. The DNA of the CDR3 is TGTGCCAGCAGCGTGGGGGGACTAGCGGGGGGCACAGATACGCAGTATTTT. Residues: CASSVGGLAGGTDTQYF.